This paragraph reports one TCR beta chain. No cognate antigen has been identified for it. No base quality values were provided; no much bigger clone lies one nucleotide off. The sample is drawn from a study of cytomegalovirus exposure and HLA in healthy donors (dated 2017 in TCRdb). Notes on the research overall: An earlier analysis of under 600 of the donors reported roughly 270 Gb of sequence data and around 120 million unique TCR beta sequences from roughly 180 million T cells. To predict cytomegalovirus infection status, the study brought together high-throughput TCR immunosequencing, statistical association of individual TCRs with disease status, and machine learning. An earlier analysis of nearly 600 of the donors applied high-throughput TCR beta sequencing to assess whether each TCR beta V gene segment acted as functional or pseudogenic. In a later analysis, previously published TCR beta repertoires from 600 to 850 donors were re-analyzed and high-resolution HLA genotyping was added so that TCR occurrence patterns could be studied. Approximately 330 gigabases of sequencing data and roughly 80 million unique TCR sequences made up an early release that covered some 640 HLA-typed donors. The T cell repertoires of around 670 subjects were profiled by immunosequencing and related to cytomegalovirus serostatus. Typing coverage varied by locus: about 629-640 donors for A, B, C, DRB1 and DQB1; 500 to 550 for DQA1; around 570 for DPA1; some 470 for DPB1. On average, 235,054 unique TCR beta nucleotide sequences were sequenced per donor among a few hundred genotyped donors of the cohort, with 15% to 20% of those sequences being non-productive. All discovery cohort repertoires had been generated using a single sequencing platform. The later analysis used no new phenotypic data to find candidate immune exposures, relying instead on TCR beta sequences and their occurrence across donors. Among the roughly 390 genotyped donors, around 81% belonged to the genetic ancestry cluster associated with self-reported Caucasian donors. In a later genetic analysis, genome-wide SNP genotypes for about 55% of the roughly 700 donors were used, and that subset was treated as a discovery cohort. Both class I and class II loci were covered by HLA typing, at four-digit resolution. The aim of the study was to test whether cataloging public T cell receptors could identify signatures of past pathogen exposure. Donor age, sex, ethnicity and CMV serostatus were compiled together with the repertoire data. Besides the first cohort of 666 subjects, a separate validation cohort made up of about 120 different subjects was used. Because of strong linkage in the cohort, roughly five DR-DQ haplotypes were treated as single units for association and clustering. The investigation overall reported the following: Because counts were too low, seventeen rarely observed V segments, including chromosome 9 orphons, were excluded from the earlier analysis of around 640 of the donors. The only immune exposure information available for the cohort was CMV serostatus. A later genetic analysis associated a missense DCLRE1C variant with V-gene and J-gene trimming of TCR beta chains, and an independent cohort replicated the association. The study gave a list of 150 to 200 TCR beta chains associated with cytomegalovirus. According to a later analysis, most CMV-associated TCR beta chains appeared to be HLA-restricted, and the HLA associations seemed to be driven largely by CMV exposure. It was suggested by the authors that the approach could potentially be generalized to other disease states and immunological phenotypes. Most TCR sequences were observed very rarely across donors, whereas some public TCRs were present in many individuals. Because the 87-base-pair reads could not distinguish some IMGT-functional V segments, including TRBV6-2 and TRBV6-3, those segments were excluded. The classifier was reported to diagnose cytomegalovirus status with high specificity and sensitivity in both the original and validation cohorts. When HLA alleles, especially DR and DQ, strongly co-occurred, TCR associations were difficult to assign to individual alleles. A further reported finding was that TCR beta sequences accurately predicted the HLA-A and HLA-B alleles for most subjects in the first cohort. Several of the top co-occurrence clusters appeared to be linked to parvovirus B19, influenza, CMV and Epstein-Barr virus, according to a later analysis. A few of the identified cytomegalovirus-associated TCR beta chains were confirmed in vitro to be specific for cytomegalovirus antigens. In a later analysis, the rate of TCR association differed among HLA loci, with DRB1 alleles having the most associated TCRs and HLA-C alleles having the fewest. In a later genetic analysis, fewer N-insertions in productive TCRs were reported among donors in an Asian-associated ancestry cluster than the roughly 640-donor mean. HLA typing was unavailable for some donors at each locus, so association tests used only the typed subset. A cluster of highly shared sequence variants was judged likely to represent a technical artifact of the sequencing pipeline. A later analysis associated roughly 17,000 TCR beta sequences with specific HLA alleles at a false discovery rate of 0.05. An earlier analysis of 587 of the donors showed that most TCR beta V segments appeared in productive rearrangements either about 87% or about 30% of the time, which broadly matched IMGT annotations. Linkage disequilibrium might explain the correlated functional status among segregating V segments, but an unknown experimental factor could not be ruled out. In a later analysis, HLA-associated TCR beta chains were found to be more clonally expanded and to have lower generation probabilities than equally common non-associated chains. Sequencing depth was assumed to be roughly uniform across donors in the presence/absence analyses, though that assumption may not hold. Only TCR beta chains were sequenced in this cohort, and the absence of alpha or paired-chain data limited detectable features.

In total, just over 650 healthy bone marrow donors made up the cohort. Cohort members were all nominally healthy when sampled, although unrecorded immune exposures were likely present. The donor tested CMV seronegative and was one of the 352 seronegative cohort members. A peripheral blood sample was collected from each donor, and TCR beta sequencing was performed on peripheral blood mononuclear cells. The Qiagen DNeasy Blood Extraction Kit was used to extract genomic DNA from the blood cell samples. The receptor library was made with the immunoSEQ multiplex PCR assay. For the multiplex PCR, a mixture combining 60 forward primers for TCR Vbeta segments and 13 reverse primers for TCR Jbeta segments was used. Amplification of the CDR3 region of rearranged TCR beta genes was performed with a multiplex PCR assay on genomic DNA. The amplified TCR beta libraries were sequenced on the Illumina HiSeq System as 87-base-pair reads. The paper's processing steps were these. In a later analysis, roughly 80 million unique TCR beta chains were counted across the 500 to 700 repertoires, and around 11 million of these chains were shared by at least two donors. Raw reads were error-corrected and collapsed into unique sequences with a nearest-neighbor algorithm that merged closely related sequences to remove PCR and sequencing errors. CDR3 sequences were aligned to IMGT reference sequences to assign V, D and J gene segments. For a sequence to be retained, a match of at least six nucleotides to both a V gene segment and a J gene segment was required. A rearrangement was called productive if the CDR3 had no stop codons and remained in frame with V and J, and every other rearrangement was called non-productive. CDR3 was defined according to IMGT convention as the region running from the second conserved V-encoded cysteine to the conserved J-encoded phenylalanine. The earlier analysis of a few hundred of the donors excluded sequences that lacked an unambiguous match to a single V gene segment. In an earlier analysis of around 600 of the donors, V segments were called functional above 56.7% productive rearrangements and were called segregating when the between-donor standard deviation exceeded 5%. A statistical classification framework was built to diagnose cytomegalovirus status from the catalog of TCR beta chain sequences. In a later analysis, TCR nucleotide sequences were compared against IMGT/GENE-DB human TR gene sequences so that V and J genes could be assigned. Using the TCRdist pipeline, a later analysis assigned CDR3 sequences along with most-parsimonious VDJ recombination scenarios. In a later analysis, each TCR beta chain was defined by its CDR3 amino acid sequence together with its V-gene family, and reads without a unique V-gene family were excluded. As a way to deal with suspected cross-contamination and a sequencing artifact, a later analysis dropped hundreds of nucleotide sequences that were highly shared and had low generation probability. For each public chain, a later analysis derived a clonal expansion index from normalized ranks of inferred template counts within each repertoire. In a later analysis, generation probabilities were computed using a VDJ recombination model fitted to out-of-frame rearrangements, and the results were checked against IGoR. In a later analysis, hypergeometric tests were used to score TCR-TCR, TCR-HLA and TCR-CMV co-occurrence, with a repertoire-size bias correction applied to TCR pairs. To estimate false discovery rates, a later analysis permuted the HLA or CMV assignments 20 times. A later analysis grouped co-occurring TCRs with DBSCAN, adding TCRdist sequence similarity when clustering within HLA-allele-positive subsets. Co-occurrence clustering excluded repertoires with fewer than 30,000 or more than 120,000 public chains, plus five with anomalous nucleotide sharing. TCRdb holds this immuneACCESS table with in-frame rearrangements only. Some clones are missing; in checked studies, unresolved V genes explain under half, and the rest has no known cause. V and J calls and clone size come straight from that table; D and trimming were deduced from the DNA. For this sample there are approximately 200,000 clones; 80% to 85% appear just once. About 0.25% of the sample goes to the ten largest clones.

V and J lose 3 bases and 0 bases, and a span of 10 bases separates them. The CDR3 spans 15 residues, from the cysteine through the phenylalanine. Only CDR3 DNA is held: 45 bases, read in frame from base 1. The germline V gene encodes CDR1 LNHDA and CDR2 SQIVND (reference sequence). The chain is made from TRBV19 and TRBJ2-3; the D region possibly corresponds to TRBD2 (6 bases align). Sequencing input: PBMCs. This receptor was identified in a boy between 10 and 17 years old in good health and CMV-seronegative. The CDR3 reads CASSITGGSTDTQYF. At the DNA level, the sequence is TGTGCCAGTAGTATCACCGGGGGAAGCACAGATACGCAGTATTTT.